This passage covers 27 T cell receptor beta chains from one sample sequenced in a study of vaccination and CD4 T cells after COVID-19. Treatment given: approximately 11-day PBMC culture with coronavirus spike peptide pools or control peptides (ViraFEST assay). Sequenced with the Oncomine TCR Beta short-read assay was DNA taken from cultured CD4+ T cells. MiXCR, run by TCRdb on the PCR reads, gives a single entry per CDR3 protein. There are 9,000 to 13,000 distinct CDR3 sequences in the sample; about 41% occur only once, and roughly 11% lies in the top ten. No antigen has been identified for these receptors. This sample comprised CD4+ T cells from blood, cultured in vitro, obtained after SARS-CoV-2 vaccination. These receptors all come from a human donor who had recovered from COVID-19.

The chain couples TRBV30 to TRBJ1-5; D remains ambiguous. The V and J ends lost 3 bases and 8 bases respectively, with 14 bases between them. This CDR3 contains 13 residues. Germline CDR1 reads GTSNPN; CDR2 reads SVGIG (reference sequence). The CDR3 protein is CAWRRRDVEPQHF. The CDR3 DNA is TGTGCCTGGAGAAGGAGGGATGTGGAGCCCCAGCATTTT.

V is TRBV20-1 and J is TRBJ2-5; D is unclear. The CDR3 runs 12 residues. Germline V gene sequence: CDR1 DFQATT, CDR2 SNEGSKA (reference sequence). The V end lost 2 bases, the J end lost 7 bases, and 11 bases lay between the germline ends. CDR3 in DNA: TGCAGTGCTAGACTGTCCCTAACGACCCAGTACTTC. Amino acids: CSARLSLTTQYF.

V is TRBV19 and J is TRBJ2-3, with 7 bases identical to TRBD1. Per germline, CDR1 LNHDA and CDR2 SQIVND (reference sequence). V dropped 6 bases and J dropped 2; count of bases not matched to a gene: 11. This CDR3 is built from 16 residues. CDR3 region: CASRRAGTAVTDTQYF. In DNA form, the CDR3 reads TGTGCCAGTAGACGCGCCGGGACAGCGGTCACAGATACGCAGTATTTT.

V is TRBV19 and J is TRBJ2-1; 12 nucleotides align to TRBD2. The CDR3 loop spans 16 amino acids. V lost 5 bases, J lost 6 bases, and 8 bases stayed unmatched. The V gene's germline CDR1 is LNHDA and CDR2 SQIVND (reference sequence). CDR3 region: CASSRLAGGSGNEQFF. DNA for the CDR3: TGTGCCAGTAGTCGCCTAGCGGGAGGGTCGGGCAATGAGCAGTTCTTC.

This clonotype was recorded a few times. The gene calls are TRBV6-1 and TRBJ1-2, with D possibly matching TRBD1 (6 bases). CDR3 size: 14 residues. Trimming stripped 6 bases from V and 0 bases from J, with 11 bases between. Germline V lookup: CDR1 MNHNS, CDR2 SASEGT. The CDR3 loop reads CASSTGIANYGYTF. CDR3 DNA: TGTGCCAGCAGCACAGGGATAGCTAACTATGGCTACACCTTC.

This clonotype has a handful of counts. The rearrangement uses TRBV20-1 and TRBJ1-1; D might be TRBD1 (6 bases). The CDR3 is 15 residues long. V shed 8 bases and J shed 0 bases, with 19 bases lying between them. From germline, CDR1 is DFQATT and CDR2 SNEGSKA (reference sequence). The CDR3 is CSTATGLRVNTEAFF. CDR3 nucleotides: TGCAGTACTGCTACAGGGCTTAGGGTGAACACTGAAGCTTTCTTT.

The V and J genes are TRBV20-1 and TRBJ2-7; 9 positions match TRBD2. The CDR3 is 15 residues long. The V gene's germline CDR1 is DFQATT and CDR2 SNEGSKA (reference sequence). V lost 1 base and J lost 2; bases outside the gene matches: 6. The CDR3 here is CSARVAGGFTYEQYF. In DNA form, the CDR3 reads TGCAGTGCTAGAGTGGCGGGAGGGTTCACCTACGAGCAGTACTTC.

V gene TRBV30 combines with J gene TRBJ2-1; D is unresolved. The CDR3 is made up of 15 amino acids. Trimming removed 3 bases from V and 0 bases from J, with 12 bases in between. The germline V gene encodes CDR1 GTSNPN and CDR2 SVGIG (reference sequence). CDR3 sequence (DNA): TGTGCCTGGAGCCTTACATTCAGCTCCTACAATGAGCAGTTCTTC. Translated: CAWSLTFSSYNEQFF.

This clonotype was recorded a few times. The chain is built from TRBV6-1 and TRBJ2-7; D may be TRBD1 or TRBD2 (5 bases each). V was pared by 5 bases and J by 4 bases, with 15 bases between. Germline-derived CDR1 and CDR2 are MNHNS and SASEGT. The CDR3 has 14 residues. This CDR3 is CASSPQGTGYEQYF. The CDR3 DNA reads TGTGCCAGCAGTCCCCAGGGTACGGGATACGAGCAGTACTTC.

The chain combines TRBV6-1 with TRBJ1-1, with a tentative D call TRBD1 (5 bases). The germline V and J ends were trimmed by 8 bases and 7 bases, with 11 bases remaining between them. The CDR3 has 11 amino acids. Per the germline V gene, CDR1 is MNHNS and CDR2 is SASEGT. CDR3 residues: CASVRGLEAFF. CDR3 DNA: TGTGCCAGCGTTCGGGGCCTTGAAGCTTTCTTT.

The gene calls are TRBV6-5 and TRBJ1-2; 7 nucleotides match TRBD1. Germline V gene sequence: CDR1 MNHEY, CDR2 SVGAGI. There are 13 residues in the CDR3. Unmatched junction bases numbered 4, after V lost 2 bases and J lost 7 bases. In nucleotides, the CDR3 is TGTGCCAGCAGTTACGGGGGACAGTTTGGCTACACCTTC. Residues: CASSYGGQFGYTF.

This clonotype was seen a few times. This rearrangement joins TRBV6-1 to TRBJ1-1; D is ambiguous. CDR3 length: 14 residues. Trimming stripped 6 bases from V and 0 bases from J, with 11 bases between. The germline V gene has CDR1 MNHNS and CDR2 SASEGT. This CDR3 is CASSHRRMNTEAFF. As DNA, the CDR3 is TGTGCCAGCAGCCACAGACGTATGAACACTGAAGCTTTCTTT.

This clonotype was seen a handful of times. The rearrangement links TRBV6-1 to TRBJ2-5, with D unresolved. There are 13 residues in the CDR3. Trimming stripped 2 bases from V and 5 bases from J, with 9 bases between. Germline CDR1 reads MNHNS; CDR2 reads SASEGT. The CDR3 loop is CASSEKLRETQYF. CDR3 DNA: TGTGCCAGCAGTGAAAAACTACGGGAGACCCAGTACTTC.

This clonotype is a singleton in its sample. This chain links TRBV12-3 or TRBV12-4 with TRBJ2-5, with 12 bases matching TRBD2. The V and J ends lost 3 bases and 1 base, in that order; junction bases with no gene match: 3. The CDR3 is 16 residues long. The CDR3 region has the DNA TGTGCCAGCAGTTTTGGACTAGCGGGAATCCAAGAGACCCAGTACTTC. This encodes CASSFGLAGIQETQYF.

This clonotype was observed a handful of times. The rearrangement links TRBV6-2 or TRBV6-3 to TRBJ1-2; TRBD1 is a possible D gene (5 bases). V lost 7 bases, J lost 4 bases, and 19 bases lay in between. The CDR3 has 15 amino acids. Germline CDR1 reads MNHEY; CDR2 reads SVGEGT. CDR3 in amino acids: CASILRPTDTYGYTF. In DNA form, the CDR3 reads TGTGCCAGCATCTTACGACCGACAGATACCTATGGCTACACCTTC.

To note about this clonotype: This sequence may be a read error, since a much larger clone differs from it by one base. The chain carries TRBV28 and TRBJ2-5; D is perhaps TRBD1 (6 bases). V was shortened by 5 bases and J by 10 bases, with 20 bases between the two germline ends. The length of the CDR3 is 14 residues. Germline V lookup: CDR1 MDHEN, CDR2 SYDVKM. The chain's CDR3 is CASSIQGLQQIQYF. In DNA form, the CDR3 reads TGTGCCAGCAGTATACAGGGTCTTCAACAGATCCAGTACTTC.

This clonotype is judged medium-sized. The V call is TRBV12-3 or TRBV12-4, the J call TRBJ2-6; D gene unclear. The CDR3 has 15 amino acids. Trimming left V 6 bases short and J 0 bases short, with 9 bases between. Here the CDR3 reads CASSFLSSGANVLTF. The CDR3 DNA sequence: TGTGCCAGCAGCTTCTTGAGCTCTGGGGCCAACGTCCTGACTTTC.

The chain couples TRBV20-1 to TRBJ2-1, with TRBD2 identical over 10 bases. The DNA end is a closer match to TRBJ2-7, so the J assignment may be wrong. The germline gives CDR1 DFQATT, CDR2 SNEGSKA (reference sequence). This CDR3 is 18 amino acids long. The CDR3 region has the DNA TGCAGTGCTAGAGGTCACGTTCTAGCGGGAGTAGAGTCTCGCGAGCAGTACTTC. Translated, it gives CSARGHVLAGVESREQYF.

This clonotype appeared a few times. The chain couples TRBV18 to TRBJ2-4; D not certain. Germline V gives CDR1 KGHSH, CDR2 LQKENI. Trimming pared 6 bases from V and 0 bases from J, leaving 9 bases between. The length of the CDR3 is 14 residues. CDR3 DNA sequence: TGTGCCAGCTCCACTTCCTTAGCCAAAAACATTCAGTACTTC. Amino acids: CASSTSLAKNIQYF.

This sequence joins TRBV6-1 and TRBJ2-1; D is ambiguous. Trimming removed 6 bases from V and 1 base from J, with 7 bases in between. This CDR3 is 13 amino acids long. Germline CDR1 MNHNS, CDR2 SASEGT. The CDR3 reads CASRGSSYNEQFF. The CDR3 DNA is TGTGCCAGCAGGGGCAGTTCCTACAATGAGCAGTTCTTC.

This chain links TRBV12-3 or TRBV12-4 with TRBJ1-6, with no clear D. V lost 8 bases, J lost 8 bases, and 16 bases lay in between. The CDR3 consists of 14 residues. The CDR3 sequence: CASSRLRVDSPLHF. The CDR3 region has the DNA TGTGCCAGCTCCCGGTTGAGGGTAGATTCACCCCTCCACTTT.

This chain's CDR3 is CASSLSGGQGNTIYF. As DNA, the CDR3 is TGTGCCAGCAGCCTTTCAGGGGGCCAGGGAAACACCATATATTTT. The chain employs TRBV7-9 and TRBJ1-3; 8 positions agree with TRBD1. The germline V gene has CDR1 SEHNR and CDR2 FQNEAQ (reference sequence). CDR3 length: 15 residues. Trimming cost V 5 bases and J 4 bases; bases outside gene matches: 7.

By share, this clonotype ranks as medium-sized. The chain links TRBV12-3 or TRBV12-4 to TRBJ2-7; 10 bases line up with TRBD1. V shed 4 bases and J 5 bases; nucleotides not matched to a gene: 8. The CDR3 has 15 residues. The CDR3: CASSSRDRGRHEQYF. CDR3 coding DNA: TGTGCCAGCAGTTCGAGGGACAGGGGACGGCACGAGCAGTACTTC.

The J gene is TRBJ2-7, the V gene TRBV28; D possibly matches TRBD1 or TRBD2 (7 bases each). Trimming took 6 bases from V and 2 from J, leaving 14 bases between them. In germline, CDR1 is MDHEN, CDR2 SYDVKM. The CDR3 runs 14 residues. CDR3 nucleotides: TGTGCCAGCAGGCGACAGGGAGGGACCTACGAGCAGTACTTC. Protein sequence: CASRRQGGTYEQYF.

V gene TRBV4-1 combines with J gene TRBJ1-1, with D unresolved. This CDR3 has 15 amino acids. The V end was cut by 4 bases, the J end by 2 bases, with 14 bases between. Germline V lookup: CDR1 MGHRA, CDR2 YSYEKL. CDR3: CASSRGGRVNTEAFF. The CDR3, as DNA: TGCGCCAGCAGCCGTGGCGGGCGGGTAAACACTGAAGCTTTCTTT.

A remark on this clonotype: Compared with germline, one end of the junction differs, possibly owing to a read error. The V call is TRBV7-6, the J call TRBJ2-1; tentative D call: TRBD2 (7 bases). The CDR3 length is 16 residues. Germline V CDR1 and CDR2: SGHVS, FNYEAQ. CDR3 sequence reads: CASSRGGGGIYNEQSF. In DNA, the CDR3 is TGTGCCAGCAGCCGAGGGGGGGGTGGAATTTACAATGAGCAGTCCTTC.

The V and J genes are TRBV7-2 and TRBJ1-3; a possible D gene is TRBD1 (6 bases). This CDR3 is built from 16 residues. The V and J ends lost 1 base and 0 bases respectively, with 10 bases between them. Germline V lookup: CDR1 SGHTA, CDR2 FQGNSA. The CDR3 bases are TGTGCCAGCAGCTTAGTAGGGGGACTCTCTGGAAACACCATATATTTT. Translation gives CASSLVGGLSGNTIYF. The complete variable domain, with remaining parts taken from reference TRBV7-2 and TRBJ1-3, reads GAGVSQSPSNKVTEKGKDVELRCDPISGHTALYWYRQSLGQGLEFLIYFQGNSAPDKSGLPSDRFSAERTGGSVSTLTIQRTQQEDSAVYLCASSLVGGLSGNTIYFGEGSWLTVV.